Following are 7 T cell receptor beta chains from one sample sequenced in a study of T cell changes during pregnancy in multiple sclerosis. The protocol was immunoSEQ multiplex PCR, while the TCRdb copy is restricted to in-frame clones and leaves out a portion. In the table there are approximately 49,000 clones, approximately 92% of which are singletons. Specimen: peripheral blood, collected after pregnancy. The receptors stem from a female donor with multiple sclerosis, enrolled in a pregnancy study.

This chain uses TRBV29-1 with TRBJ1-2, with D tentatively TRBD1 (6 bases). Trimming removed 1 base from V and 7 bases from J, with 10 bases in between. Germline CDR1 SQVTM, CDR2 ANQGSEA. The CDR3 covers 12 residues. The CDR3 coding sequence is TGCAGCGTTGAAGGGGGGCTAGGTGGCTACACCTTC. This encodes CSVEGGLGGYTF.

The V gene is TRBV4-1, the J gene TRBJ2-3; maybe TRBD2 (5 bases). Germline V gene sequence: CDR1 MGHRA, CDR2 YSYEKL. The V and J ends lost 1 base and 5 bases respectively, with 10 bases between them. The CDR3 extends over 14 amino acids. As DNA, the CDR3 is TGCGCCAGCAGCCAAGGACTACTAGGAGATACGCAGTATTTT. Its translation is CASSQGLLGDTQYF.

The J gene is TRBJ1-3, the V gene TRBV12-5; a weak D match, TRBD1 (6 bases). Trimming left V 6 bases short and J 0 bases short, with 15 bases between. The germline V gene encodes CDR1 LGHNT and CDR2 FRNRAP. The CDR3 runs to 16 residues. The CDR3 DNA sequence: TGTGCTAGTGGGATATACAGGGCGAGCTCTGGAAACACCATATATTTT. Its translation: CASGIYRASSGNTIYF.

The V gene is TRBV27, the J gene TRBJ1-6; tentatively, D is TRBD1 (5 bases). Trimming pared 2 bases from V and 9 bases from J, leaving 14 bases between. CDR3 size: 15 residues. Germline V gene lookup returns CDR1 MNHEY and CDR2 SMNVEV (reference sequence). The CDR3 loop is CASSLPGLVGSPLHF. The CDR3, as DNA: TGTGCCAGCAGTTTACCGGGACTCGTAGGTTCACCCCTCCACTTT.

V and J are TRBV4-3 and TRBJ1-5; weak D call: TRBD1 (5 bases). V was clipped by 3 bases and J by 7 bases, with 13 bases between them. Germline CDR1 LGHNA, CDR2 YSLEER. The CDR3 loop spans 14 amino acids. CDR3 protein: CASSQNPRGQPQHF. The CDR3 bases are TGCGCCAGCAGCCAGAATCCCCGGGGGCAGCCCCAGCATTTT.

The chain employs TRBV7-6 and TRBJ1-1; D uncertain. Looked up from germline, CDR1 is SGHVS and CDR2 is FNYEAQ. This CDR3 is 12 amino acids long. V was shortened by 4 bases and J by 4 bases, with 7 bases between the two germline ends. Here the CDR3 reads CASSSEGTEAFF. The CDR3 DNA is TGTGCCAGCAGCTCCGAGGGCACTGAAGCTTTCTTT.

The rearrangement uses TRBV2 and TRBJ1-6; TRBD1 matches 7 bases. J was trimmed by 9 bases and V by 7 bases; bases with no gene match: 6. Germline V lookup: CDR1 SNHLY, CDR2 FYNNEI. This CDR3 contains 13 residues. The CDR3 loop is CASIQQGGSPLHF. The CDR3 DNA is TGTGCCAGCATTCAGCAGGGGGGTTCACCCCTCCACTTT.